This T cell receptor beta chain was observed in a study of cytomegalovirus exposure and HLA in healthy donors. Study results and caveats: Among TCR sequences, most were rare, though some public TCRs appeared in many donors. A highly shared variant cluster was judged a likely technical artifact.

The CDR3 covers 15 residues. Germline V gene data show CDR1 as SGHKS and CDR2 as YYEKEE (reference sequence). V lost 0 bases to trimming and J lost 9 bases, with 13 bases between them. On this clone: The target antigen is unknown.

60 Vbeta and 13 Jbeta primers were used in PCR. Assay used: immunoSEQ multiplex PCR; TCRdb lists only in-frame clones, some missing. The table records some 150,000 clones, about 83% of them present only once. Input material: PBMCs. The clonotype originates from a woman aged 30 to 39 in good health and CMV-seronegative. The rearrangement links TRBV5-5 to TRBJ1-6; D not resolved. The CDR3 bases are TGTGCCAGCAGCTTGGTCGAGGGTGTGGGTTCACCCCTCCACTTT. It specifies CASSLVEGVGSPLHF.